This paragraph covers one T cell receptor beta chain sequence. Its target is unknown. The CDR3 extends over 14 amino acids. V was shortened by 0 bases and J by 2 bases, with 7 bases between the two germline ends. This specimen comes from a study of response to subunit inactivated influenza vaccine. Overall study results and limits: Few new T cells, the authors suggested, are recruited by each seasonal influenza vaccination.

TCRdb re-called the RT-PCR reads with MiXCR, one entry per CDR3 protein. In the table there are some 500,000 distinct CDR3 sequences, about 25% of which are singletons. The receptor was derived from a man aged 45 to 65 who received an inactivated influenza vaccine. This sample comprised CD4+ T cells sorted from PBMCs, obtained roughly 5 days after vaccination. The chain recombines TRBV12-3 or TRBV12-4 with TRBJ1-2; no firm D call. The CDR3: CASSLAPQNYGYTF. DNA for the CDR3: TGTGCCAGCAGTTTAGCGCCACAGAACTATGGCTACACCTTC.